The 30 T cell receptor beta chains given below trace back to one sample, sequenced in a study of OX40 agonist ivuxolimab in advanced cancers. TCRdb's table, derived via immunoSEQ multiplex PCR, lists solely in-frame clones and lacks some. The sample includes under 80,000 clones, approximately 86% of them seen just once. The sequenced sample was CD4+ or CD8+ T cells sorted from blood, obtained in a trial of the OX40 agonist ivuxolimab. The receptors originated from an adult with an advanced solid tumor such as melanoma, head and neck, liver or kidney cancer.

V gene TRBV6-1 combines with J gene TRBJ1-1; no clear D. The CDR3 is made up of 12 amino acids. Germline lookup yields CDR1 MNHNS and CDR2 SASEGT. Trimming took 7 bases from V and 13 from J, leaving 19 bases between them. The chain's CDR3 is CASTLSPELGFF. CDR3 DNA: TGTGCCAGCACCCTAAGCCCGGAGCTGGGTTTCTTT.

V usage is TRBV28 and J usage is TRBJ2-7, with D uncertain. This CDR3 contains 14 residues. Trimming left V 3 bases short and J 0 bases short, with 9 bases between. Germline V gene sequence: CDR1 MDHEN, CDR2 SYDVKM. Here the CDR3 reads CASSFVGSSYEQYF. The CDR3 DNA follows: TGTGCCAGCAGTTTCGTAGGTTCCTCCTACGAGCAGTACTTC.

This rearrangement joins TRBV28 to TRBJ2-7, with D perhaps TRBD1 or TRBD2 (5 bases each). Per the germline V gene, CDR1 is MDHEN and CDR2 is SYDVKM. Deletions cut 7 bases from V and 6 bases from J, with 19 bases between. The CDR3 consists of 14 residues. The CDR3 loop is CASTERDGRLEQYF. CDR3 nucleotides: TGTGCCAGCACCGAACGGGACGGGCGGCTCGAGCAGTACTTC.

The V gene is TRBV6-5, the J gene TRBJ1-2; 8 nucleotides align to TRBD1. CDR3 length: 14 amino acids. Trimming cost V 4 bases and J 4 bases; bases outside gene matches: 5. Germline V gene data show CDR1 as MNHEY and CDR2 as SVGAGI. The DNA for the CDR3 is TGTGCCAGCAGTTTTGGACAGGGTTCCTATGGCTACACCTTC. It encodes CASSFGQGSYGYTF.

This rearrangement joins TRBV5-6 to TRBJ2-5; 8 positions match TRBD2. J lost 5 bases, V lost 3 bases, and 6 bases had no gene match. This CDR3 is 14 amino acids long. Germline lookup yields CDR1 SGHDT and CDR2 YYEEEE. DNA of the CDR3: TGTGCCAGCAGCTCACTAGCGGAGGGGGAGACCCAGTACTTC. Protein product: CASSSLAEGETQYF.

The sample holds a few counts of this clone. V and J are TRBV11-1 and TRBJ2-7, with 7 bases aligning to TRBD2. The CDR3 is 15 residues long. Germline CDR1 is SGHAT and CDR2 is FQDESV (reference sequence). V shed 0 bases, J shed 3 bases, and the junction held 5 bases outside the gene matches. The CDR3 here is CASSLARGGSYEQYF. For the CDR3, the DNA is TGTGCCAGCAGCTTAGCCCGAGGCGGGAGCTACGAGCAGTACTTC.

This rearrangement joins TRBV21-1 to TRBJ2-5; the table gives TRBD1 as D, unverified against the DNA. The DNA matches TRBJ2-7 better at its end, which makes the J call doubtful. TRBV21-1 is shown as a pseudogene. The CDR3 length is 16 residues. The CDR3 is CASSSPLWGPTYEQYF. The CDR3 DNA follows: TGTGCCAGCAGCAGCCCCCTTTGGGGGCCGACCTACGAGCAGTACTTC.

This clone was seen a handful of times. The sample has other DNA sequences that encode this CDR3 too. This rearrangement joins TRBV6-5 to TRBJ1-5, with TRBD1 matching over 8 bases. The germline V gene has CDR1 MNHEY and CDR2 SVGAGI. The CDR3 has 15 amino acids. V lost 2 bases to trimming and J lost 5 bases; unmatched junction nucleotides: 5. CDR3 sequence (DNA): TGTGCCAGCAGTTACACGACAGGGGACGATCAGCCCCAGCATTTT. This codes for CASSYTTGDDQPQHF.

The V and J genes are TRBV6-1 and TRBJ2-5; TRBD2 agrees at 12 bases. V lost 4 bases to trimming and J lost 5 bases; unmatched junction nucleotides: 8. CDR3 length: 16 amino acids. From germline, CDR1 is MNHNS and CDR2 SASEGT. The CDR3 DNA sequence: TGTGCCAGCAGTGCTTTGCTAGCGGGGGGGCATGAGACCCAGTACTTC. This translates into CASSALLAGGHETQYF.

The chain couples TRBV29-1 to TRBJ1-1; D is possibly TRBD1 (5 bases). Germline V lookup: CDR1 SQVTM, CDR2 ANQGSEA. V was pared by 7 bases and J by 0 bases, with 12 bases between. The length of the CDR3 is 13 residues. CDR3 amino acids: CSAPGPVNTEAFF. Written as DNA, the CDR3 is TGCAGCGCCCCAGGGCCAGTGAACACTGAAGCTTTCTTT.

This clone appeared a single time. This chain uses TRBV10-3 with TRBJ1-2; no reliable D call. Germline V lookup: CDR1 ENHRY, CDR2 SYGVKD. This CDR3 region has 15 residues. Trimming cost V 0 bases and J 3 bases, with 11 bases left between them. The CDR3 is CAISESGGDDYGYTF. CDR3 DNA: TGTGCCATCAGTGAGTCGGGCGGGGATGACTATGGCTACACCTTC.

V gene TRBV30 combines with J gene TRBJ1-4, with a tentative D call TRBD1 (5 bases). This CDR3 is built from 16 residues. V dropped 0 bases and J dropped 0 bases, with 11 bases sitting between them. Germline CDR1 is GTSNPN and CDR2 is SVGIG (reference sequence). This CDR3 is CAWSVPPGATNEKLFF. The DNA for the CDR3 is TGTGCCTGGAGTGTACCCCCGGGGGCAACTAATGAAAAACTGTTTTTT. Supplemented by reference TRBV30 and TRBJ1-4, the full variable domain reads SQTIHQWPATLVQPVGSPLSLECTVEGTSNPNLYWYRQAAGRGLQLLFYSVGIGQISSEVPQNLSASRPQDRQFILSSKKLLLSDSGFYLCAWSVPPGATNEKLFFGSGTQLSVL.

This chain joins TRBV6-6 and TRBJ1-1; 9 nucleotides agree with TRBD1. The CDR3 runs 14 residues. CDR1 MNHNY and CDR2 SVGAGI come from the germline V gene (reference sequence). J lost 2 bases, V lost 6 bases, and 4 bases had no gene match. The CDR3 loop is CASRVTGGNTEAFF. CDR3 DNA sequence: TGTGCCAGCAGGGTAACAGGGGGCAACACTGAAGCTTTCTTT.

The rearrangement uses TRBV4-1 and TRBJ1-2; the match to TRBD1 covers 8 bases. CDR1 MGHRA and CDR2 YSYEKL come from the germline V gene. V was clipped by 4 bases and J by 8 bases; unmatched bases: 6. The CDR3 spans 13 residues. The CDR3 DNA is TGCGCCAGCAGCCCCCAGGGGGCCGGCGGCTACACCTTC. Its translation is CASSPQGAGGYTF.

The J gene is TRBJ2-5, the V gene TRBV2; TRBD1 matches 9 bases. In germline, CDR1 is SNHLY, CDR2 FYNNEI. V lost 8 bases and J lost 4; bases outside the gene matches: 5. This CDR3 comprises 13 residues. The DNA for the CDR3 is TGTGCCAGCTTGGGGACAGGGAGAGAGACCCAGTACTTC. The encoded protein is CASLGTGRETQYF.

The V and J genes are TRBV2 and TRBJ2-1, with D tentatively TRBD2 (6 bases). The CDR3 sequence is 11 residues long. CDR1 is SNHLY, CDR2 FYNNEI, per germline. Trimming took off 6 bases at V and 8 bases at J, with 8 bases between the two ends. The CDR3 spells CASRRLDEQFF. Here the CDR3 DNA reads TGTGCCAGCAGGAGACTAGATGAGCAGTTCTTC.

V gene TRBV7-3 combines with J gene TRBJ2-5; 7 bases agree with TRBD1. Germline V gene sequence: CDR1 SGHTA, CDR2 FQGTGA. The CDR3 spans 15 residues. V lost 6 bases, J lost 5 bases, and 12 bases stayed unmatched. This CDR3 reads CASSLGRGFGETQYF. The CDR3 bases are TGTGCCAGCAGTCTTGGCAGGGGGTTTGGTGAGACCCAGTACTTC. The full variable domain, in which reference TRBV7-3 and TRBJ2-5 provide the parts outside the CDR3, is GAGVSQTPSNKVTEKGKYVELRCDPISGHTALYWYRQSLGQGPEFLIYFQGTGAADDSGLPNDRFFAVRPEGSVSTLKIQRTERGDSAVYLCASSLGRGFGETQYFGPGTRLLVL.

The chain is built from TRBV2 and TRBJ2-7; 7 bases align to TRBD1. In germline, CDR1 is SNHLY, CDR2 FYNNEI. The CDR3 loop spans 13 amino acids. Germline trimming cut 9 bases from V and 3 bases from J; bases unmatched to any gene: 8. CDR3 in amino acids: CASATGVRYEQYF. CDR3 in DNA: TGTGCCAGTGCAACAGGGGTTCGCTACGAGCAGTACTTC.

This clone was detected a few times. The chain employs TRBV27 and TRBJ1-5; D is unresolved. Trimming removed 4 bases at V and 7 bases at J, with 11 bases between. The germline V gene has CDR1 MNHEY and CDR2 SMNVEV (reference sequence). The CDR3 is 13 residues long. The CDR3 loop is CASSSSEGQPQHF. The CDR3 DNA reads as TGTGCCAGCAGTTCTTCCGAAGGCCAGCCCCAGCATTTT.

V usage is TRBV7-9 and J usage is TRBJ1-3; perhaps TRBD1 as D (6 bases). CDR3 length: 15 residues. The V and J ends lost 5 bases and 2 bases respectively, with 13 bases between them. Germline V gives CDR1 SEHNR, CDR2 FQNEAQ (reference sequence). CDR3 bases: TGTGCCAGCAGCCCGCGTGGGGGGCCTGGAAACACCATATATTTT. Amino acid sequence: CASSPRGGPGNTIYF.

The gene calls are TRBV6-5 and TRBJ1-5; D ambiguous. Germline values: CDR1 MNHEY, CDR2 SVGAGI. V lost 7 bases, J lost 5 bases, and 18 bases lay in between. This CDR3 contains 15 residues. CDR3 region: CASTKSARNHQPQHF. The CDR3 nucleotides are TGTGCCAGCACCAAGAGCGCAAGAAACCATCAGCCCCAGCATTTT.

The rearrangement uses TRBV7-8 and TRBJ2-7; 14 nucleotides match TRBD2. The V and J ends lost 5 bases and 5 bases, in that order; junction bases with no gene match: 17. Germline V gives CDR1 SGHVS, CDR2 FQNEAQ. The CDR3 totals 19 residues. CDR3: CASSPYYGTSGRPADEQYF. In DNA form, the CDR3 reads TGTGCCAGCAGCCCCTACTATGGGACTAGCGGGAGACCAGCGGACGAGCAGTACTTC.

Regarding this clone: At one of its ends the junction is not consistent with the germline gene, which may arise from a read error. The V gene is TRBV7-7, the J gene TRBJ2-2; a possible D gene is TRBD2 (5 bases). Germline V CDR1 and CDR2: SSHAT, FNYEAQ (reference sequence). CDR3 size: 13 residues. The CDR3 here is CASSLAGAGELFF. The CDR3 DNA reads as TGTGCTAGCAGCCTGGCGGGCGCCGGGGAGCTGTTTTTT.

The rearrangement links TRBV2 to TRBJ2-4, with D unresolved. Trimming took off 5 bases at V and 3 bases at J, with 14 bases between the two ends. The CDR3 has 15 amino acids. CDR1 is SNHLY and CDR2 is FYNNEI in the germline V gene. CDR3 in DNA: TGTGCCAGCAGTAGTCACAAGAATGGCAAAAACATTCAGTACTTC. Amino acids: CASSSHKNGKNIQYF.

The chain combines TRBV5-1 with TRBJ2-1; 7 bases map to TRBD2. J lost 0 bases, V lost 4 bases, and 4 bases had no gene match. The V gene's germline CDR1 is SGHRS and CDR2 YFSETQ. The CDR3 is 15 amino acids. CDR3 DNA sequence: TGCGCCAGCAGCCCTAGCGGAAGCTCCTACAATGAGCAGTTCTTC. It specifies CASSPSGSSYNEQFF.

This clone was seen once. This rearrangement joins TRBV5-1 to TRBJ1-2, with D hard to call. CDR3 length: 14 residues. Germline V gene lookup returns CDR1 SGHRS and CDR2 YFSETQ. V lost 0 bases to trimming and J lost 4 bases, with 10 bases between them. CDR3 nucleotides: TGCGCCAGCAGCTTGGCGATGATGTCCTATGGCTACACCTTC. The encoded protein is CASSLAMMSYGYTF.

The chain couples TRBV15 to TRBJ2-1; no definite D call. The CDR3 extends over 12 amino acids. V lost 2 bases and J lost 5, with 4 bases in between. Germline V gene data show CDR1 as LNHNV and CDR2 as YYDKDF (reference sequence). Here the CDR3 DNA reads TGTGCCACCAGCAGAAGGGACAATGAGCAGTTCTTC. Translating it yields CATSRRDNEQFF.

The CDR3 coding sequence is TGTGCCAGTAAAGGGACGGCCTTTGATGAAAAACTGTTTTTT. Translation: CASKGTAFDEKLFF. The chain has TRBV19 and TRBJ1-4; perhaps TRBD1 as D (5 bases). The germline gives CDR1 LNHDA, CDR2 SQIVND (reference sequence). V lost 7 bases and J 6 bases, leaving 15 bases between the germline ends. The CDR3 runs to 14 residues. Complete variable domain (other parts from reference TRBV19 and TRBJ1-4): DGGITQSPKYLFRKEGQNVTLSCEQNLNHDAMYWYRQDPGQGLRLIYYSQIVNDFQKGDIAEGYSVSREKKESFPLTVTSAQKNPTAFYLCASKGTAFDEKLFFGSGTQLSVL.

This sequence joins TRBV10-3 and TRBJ1-5; D perhaps matches TRBD1 (5 bases). Between the trimmed V and J ends, which lost 11 bases and 0 bases, there was a span of 11 bases. This CDR3 has 13 residues. Germline CDR1 and CDR2: ENHRY and SYGVKD. CDR3 protein: CAVRDGSNQPQHF. CDR3 in DNA: TGTGCCGTACGGGACGGTAGCAATCAGCCCCAGCATTTT.

The V and J genes are TRBV30 and TRBJ2-1; 13 bases agree with TRBD2. This CDR3 contains 19 residues. J gave up 0 bases and V 1 base, and 9 bases lay outside the gene matches. The germline V gene has CDR1 GTSNPN and CDR2 SVGIG (reference sequence). The CDR3 nucleotides read TGTGCCTGGAGTGACGGTGGACTAGCGGGAGAAAGCTCCTACAATGAGCAGTTCTTC. Its protein is CAWSDGGLAGESSYNEQFF.